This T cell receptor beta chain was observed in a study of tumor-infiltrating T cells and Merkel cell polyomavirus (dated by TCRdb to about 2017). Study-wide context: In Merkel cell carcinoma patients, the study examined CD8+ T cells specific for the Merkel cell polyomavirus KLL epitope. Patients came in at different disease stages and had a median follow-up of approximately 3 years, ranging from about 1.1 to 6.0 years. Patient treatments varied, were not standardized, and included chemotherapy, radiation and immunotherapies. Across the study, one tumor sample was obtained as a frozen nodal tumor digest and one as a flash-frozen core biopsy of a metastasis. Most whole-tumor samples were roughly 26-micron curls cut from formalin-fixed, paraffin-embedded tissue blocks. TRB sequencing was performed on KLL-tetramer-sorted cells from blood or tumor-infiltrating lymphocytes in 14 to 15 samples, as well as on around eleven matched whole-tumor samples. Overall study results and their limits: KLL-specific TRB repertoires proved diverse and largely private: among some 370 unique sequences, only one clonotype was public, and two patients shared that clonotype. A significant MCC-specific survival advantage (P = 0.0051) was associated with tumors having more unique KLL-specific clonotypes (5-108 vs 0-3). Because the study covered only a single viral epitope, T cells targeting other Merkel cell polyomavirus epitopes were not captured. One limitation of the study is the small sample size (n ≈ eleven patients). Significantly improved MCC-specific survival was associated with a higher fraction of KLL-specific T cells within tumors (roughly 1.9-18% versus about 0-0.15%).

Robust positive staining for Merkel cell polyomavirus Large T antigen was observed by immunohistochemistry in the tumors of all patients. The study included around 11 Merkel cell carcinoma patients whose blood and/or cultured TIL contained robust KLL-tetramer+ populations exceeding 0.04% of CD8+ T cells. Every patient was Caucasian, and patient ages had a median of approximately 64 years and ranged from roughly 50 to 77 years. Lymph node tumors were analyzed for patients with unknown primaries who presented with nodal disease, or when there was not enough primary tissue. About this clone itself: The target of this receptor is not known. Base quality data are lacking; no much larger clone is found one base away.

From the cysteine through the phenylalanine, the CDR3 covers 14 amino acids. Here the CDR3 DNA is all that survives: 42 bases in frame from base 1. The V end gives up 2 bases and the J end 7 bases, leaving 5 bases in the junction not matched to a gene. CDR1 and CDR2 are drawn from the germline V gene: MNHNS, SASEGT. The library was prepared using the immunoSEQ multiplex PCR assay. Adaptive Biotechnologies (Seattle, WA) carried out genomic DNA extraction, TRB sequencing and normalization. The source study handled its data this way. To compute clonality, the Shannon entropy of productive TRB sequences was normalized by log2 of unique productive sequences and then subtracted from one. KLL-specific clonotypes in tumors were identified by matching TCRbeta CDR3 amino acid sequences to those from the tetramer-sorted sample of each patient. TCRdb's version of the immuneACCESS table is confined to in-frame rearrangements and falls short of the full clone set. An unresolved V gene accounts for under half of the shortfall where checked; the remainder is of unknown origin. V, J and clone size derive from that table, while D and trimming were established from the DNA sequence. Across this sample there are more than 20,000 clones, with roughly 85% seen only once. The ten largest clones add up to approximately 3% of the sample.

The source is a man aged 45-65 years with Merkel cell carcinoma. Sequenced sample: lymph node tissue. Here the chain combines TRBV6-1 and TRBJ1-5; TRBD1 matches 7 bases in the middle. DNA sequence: TGTGCCAGCAGTGAAAGACAGGGTGGGCAGCCCCAGCATTTT. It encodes CASSERQGGQPQHF.